This TCR beta chain was recorded in a study of cytomegalovirus exposure and HLA in healthy donors. General observations from the study: There were a few CMV-associated chains whose specificity for CMV antigens was confirmed in vitro. Subsequent analysis showed first-cohort TCR clusters tending to co-occur in over a hundred validation repertoires. The study recorded 164 TCR beta chains that were cytomegalovirus-associated.

The donors were in the approximately 130-subject validation cohort, distinct from the roughly 700-subject first cohort. This table comes from immunoSEQ multiplex PCR, and its TCRdb copy is limited to in-frame clones, with some not included. Of 71,000 or so clones listed, just under 95% are singletons. The trim removed 0 bases at V and 6 bases at J, leaving 4 bases unmatched. The CDR3 contains 15 residues. Per the germline V gene, CDR1 is MNHEY and CDR2 is SVGAGI. Concerning this clone: Its antigen remains unidentified.

The chain carries TRBV6-5 and TRBJ2-1; 8 bases fit TRBD2. The sample taken for sequencing was PBMCs. The receptor was isolated from a man between 18 and 29 years old in good health and CMV-seropositive. The CDR3 coding sequence is TGTGCCAGCAGTTACTCTGCGGGAGGTACCAATGAGCAGTTCTTC. Translated, it gives CASSYSAGGTNEQFF.